The next 9 T cell receptor beta chains were all read from a single sample in a study of blood T cells in healthy people across ages. A second about 6 to 12 cycle PCR used barcoded and J-beta primers. TCRdb independently ran MiXCR on the 5' RACE reads; one entry per CDR3 protein. This table has fewer than 700,000 distinct CDR3 sequences, about 45% appearing once. Sample: blood. The receptor source for this set is a man at least 80 years old in good health.

This clonotype turned up a few times. J is TRBJ2-1 and V is TRBV7-2, with 7 bases fitting TRBD1. The germline V gene has CDR1 SGHTA and CDR2 FQGNSA. The CDR3 has 15 residues. Trimming removed 5 bases from V and 3 bases from J; junction bases left unmatched: 7. The CDR3 spells CASSVTGTVYNEQFF. Here the CDR3 DNA reads TGTGCCAGCAGCGTGACCGGGACAGTCTACAATGAGCAGTTCTTC. Full variable domain (remainder filled in from reference TRBV7-2 and TRBJ2-1): GAGVSQSPSNKVTEKGKDVELRCDPISGHTALYWYRQSLGQGLEFLIYFQGNSAPDKSGLPSDRFSAERTGGSVSTLTIQRTQQEDSAVYLCASSVTGTVYNEQFFGPGTRLTVL.

V usage is TRBV7-2 and J usage is TRBJ2-5; 12 bases align to TRBD2. This CDR3 spans 16 amino acids. V lost 3 bases, J lost 5 bases, and 7 bases stayed unmatched. Germline V lookup: CDR1 SGHTA, CDR2 FQGNSA. CDR3 in amino acids: CASSFLAGGPGETQYF. For the CDR3, the DNA is TGTGCCAGCAGCTTCCTAGCGGGAGGGCCGGGTGAGACCCAGTACTTC.

The V call is TRBV25-1, the J call TRBJ1-1; D remains unclear. Trimming cost V 5 bases and J 1 base, with 8 bases left between them. In germline, CDR1 is MGHDK, CDR2 SYGVNS. The CDR3 loop spans 13 amino acids. The CDR3 spells CASSIQTNTEAFF. The CDR3 region has the DNA TGTGCCAGCAGTATACAGACGAACACTGAAGCTTTCTTT. The variable domain in full, with the rest retrieved from reference TRBV25-1 and TRBJ1-1, is EADIYQTPRYLVIGTGKKITLECSQTMGHDKMYWYQQDPGMELHLIHYSYGVNSTEKGDLSSESTVSRIRTEHFPLTLESARPSHTSQYLCASSIQTNTEAFFGQGTRLTVV.

This rearrangement joins TRBV20-1 to TRBJ2-3, with 7 bases identical to TRBD2. With V trimmed by 6 bases and J by 0 bases, 6 bases remained unmatched. Per germline, CDR1 DFQATT and CDR2 SNEGSKA (reference sequence). CDR3 length: 14 amino acids. The CDR3 here is CSAAGGTSTDTQYF. In nucleotides, the CDR3 is TGCAGTGCCGCCGGGGGGACTAGCACAGATACGCAGTATTTT.

As for this clonotype: Sequence at one end of the junction differs from germline and may be a read error. The J gene is TRBJ1-1, the V gene TRBV9, with D perhaps matching TRBD1 (6 bases). The CDR3 has 15 residues. Germline values: CDR1 SGDLS, CDR2 YYNGEE. In DNA form, the CDR3 reads TGTGCTAGCAGCCCCACGAGGGGGACGAACACTGAAGCTTTCTTT. Translation: CASSPTRGTNTEAFF.

This clonotype was seen a single time. J is TRBJ2-7 and V is TRBV10-3; D possibly corresponds to TRBD2 (6 bases). The V gene's germline CDR1 is ENHRY and CDR2 SYGVKD. V gave up 7 bases and J gave up 2 bases, with 12 bases separating them. The CDR3 has 13 amino acids. The CDR3 bases are TGTGCCATCACGGAGGGTGATGCCTACGAGCAGTACTTC. It yields the protein CAITEGDAYEQYF.

This clonotype has a single count. The V and J genes are TRBV2 and TRBJ2-5; D possibly corresponds to TRBD1 (6 bases). The J call may be wrong; the DNA end is better matched by TRBJ2-7. The CDR3 has 15 residues. Germline V gives CDR1 SNHLY, CDR2 FYNNEI. DNA for the CDR3: TGTGCCATCTATCACACACAGGGTGAACTCTACGAGCAGTACTTC. It translates to CAIYHTQGELYEQYF.

This chain connects TRBV4-3 to TRBJ2-1; D call uncertain. Trimming removed 2 bases at V and 10 bases at J, with 12 bases between. This CDR3 is built from 13 residues. The germline V gene has CDR1 LGHNA and CDR2 YSLEER. CDR3 protein: CASSQSWGTEQFF. CDR3 nucleotides: TGCGCCAGCAGCCAATCGTGGGGAACAGAGCAGTTCTTC.

This sequence joins TRBV7-2 and TRBJ2-3; tentative D call: TRBD1 (6 bases). The V end was cut by 2 bases, the J end by 6 bases, with 12 bases between. The germline V gene has CDR1 SGHTA and CDR2 FQGNSA. The CDR3 sequence is 14 residues long. The CDR3 nucleotides read TGTGCCAGCAGCTTAACGCGACAGGCCGATACGCAGTATTTT. It specifies CASSLTRQADTQYF.